The 12 T cell receptor beta chains given below trace back to one sample, sequenced in a study of T cell responses to AZD1222 COVID-19 vaccine. TCRdb's table, derived via immunoSEQ multiplex PCR, lists solely in-frame clones and lacks some. Here the sample spans 100,000 to 150,000 clones, around 84% being singletons. Sequenced material: peripheral blood, taken 28 days after the second AZD1222 dose. The receptor source for this set is an adult who received the AZD1222 COVID-19 vaccine.

This clone was seen a handful of times. One junction end disagrees with the germline gene, perhaps due to a read error. The chain employs TRBV7-7 and TRBJ1-2; D possibly corresponds to TRBD1 (5 bases). Germline assignment: CDR1 SSHAT and CDR2 FNYEAQ (reference sequence). This CDR3 has 16 residues. The CDR3 DNA reads as TGTGCTAGCAGCTTAGAAGGCCAGGGAGCTAACTATGGCTACACCTTC. Protein sequence: CASSLEGQGANYGYTF.

The chain uses TRBV4-3 and TRBJ1-2; maybe TRBD1 (6 bases). There are 13 residues in the CDR3. Germline V gives CDR1 LGHNA, CDR2 YSLEER. V shed 0 bases and J shed 8 bases, with 10 bases lying between them. The CDR3 is CASSQDGGRGYTF. The CDR3 DNA reads TGCGCCAGCAGCCAAGATGGGGGGCGAGGCTACACCTTC.

The rearrangement links TRBV2 to TRBJ2-3; 11 nucleotides align to TRBD2. This CDR3 is 14 amino acids long. V lost 11 bases and J lost 3; bases outside the gene matches: 7. CDR1 and CDR2 from the germline V gene are SNHLY and FYNNEI. This chain's CDR3 is CASQLAGVTDTQYF. As DNA, the CDR3 is TGTGCCTCCCAACTAGCGGGGGTGACAGATACGCAGTATTTT.

The gene calls are TRBV12-3 or TRBV12-4 and TRBJ2-5; no clear D gene. Trimming took 6 bases from V and 4 from J, leaving 12 bases between them. This CDR3 comprises 13 residues. The CDR3: CASRLGKTETQYF. The CDR3 DNA reads as TGTGCCAGCAGACTTGGGAAGACAGAGACCCAGTACTTC.

The genes are TRBV7-9 and TRBJ2-2; D not certain. The CDR3 covers 12 residues. Germline CDR1 and CDR2: SEHNR and FQNEAQ (reference sequence). V was cut by 8 bases and J by 1 base, with 5 bases left in between. The CDR3: CASWENTGELFF. CDR3 bases: TGTGCCAGCTGGGAGAACACCGGGGAGCTGTTTTTT.

This chain connects TRBV7-9 to TRBJ2-5; D unclear. The germline gives CDR1 SEHNR, CDR2 FQNEAQ (reference sequence). V was trimmed by 5 bases and J by 7 bases, leaving 8 bases between them. The CDR3 totals 11 residues. DNA of the CDR3: TGTGCCAGCAGCCCCTCCCCGACCCAGTACTTC. Encoded protein: CASSPSPTQYF.

As concerns this clone: One junction end does not reproduce the germline sequence, and a read error may be involved. This chain links TRBV7-7 with TRBJ2-3; TRBD1 matches at 9 bases. The CDR3 totals 16 residues. CDR1 is SSHAT and CDR2 is FNYEAQ in the germline V gene (reference sequence). The DNA of the CDR3 is TGTGCTAGCAGCTTAGCCGGGACAGGGAGCACAGATACGCAGTATTTT. This gives the protein CASSLAGTGSTDTQYF.

The chain links TRBV12-5 to TRBJ2-1; TRBD1 is a possible D gene (5 bases). Trimming cost V 2 bases and J 8 bases, with 10 bases left between them. This CDR3 is 13 amino acids long. Germline loops: CDR1 LGHNT, CDR2 FRNRAP. As DNA, the CDR3 is TGTGCTAGTGGTTTGTCAACAGGAGATGAGCAGTTCTTC. Translating gives CASGLSTGDEQFF.

This chain joins TRBV27 and TRBJ1-2, with D hard to call. Germline V lookup: CDR1 MNHEY, CDR2 SMNVEV (reference sequence). The CDR3 is 15 residues long. Trimming pared 5 bases from V and 1 base from J, leaving 14 bases between. The CDR3 sequence: CASSPSGVGNYGYTF. The CDR3 DNA reads TGTGCCAGCAGTCCCTCAGGAGTGGGTAACTATGGCTACACCTTC.

The rearrangement joins TRBV27 to TRBJ2-5; tentatively, D is TRBD2 (6 bases). Trimming shortened V by 5 bases and J by 5 bases, and 18 bases separated the two germline ends. CDR1 is MNHEY and CDR2 is SMNVEV in the germline V gene (reference sequence). CDR3 length equals 15 residues. CDR3 coding DNA: TGTGCCAGCAGTCGGACCGCAATGGCGGGGGAGACCCAGTACTTC. Protein: CASSRTAMAGETQYF.

J is TRBJ1-1 and V is TRBV29-1, with D possibly being TRBD1 (5 bases). The CDR3 contains 13 residues. Germline V gene data show CDR1 as SQVTM and CDR2 as ANQGSEA. V was clipped by 1 base and J by 6 bases, with 12 bases between them. CDR3 coding DNA: TGCAGCGTTGAAGGGAACCTGGGGGCTGAAGCTTTCTTT. It translates to CSVEGNLGAEAFF.

V gene TRBV4-1 combines with J gene TRBJ2-1; D not certain. The V gene lost 5 bases and the J gene lost 0 bases, with 14 bases spanning the gap. The CDR3 is 16 amino acids. Germline-derived CDR1 and CDR2 are MGHRA and YSYEKL. The CDR3 DNA sequence: TGCGCCAGCAGCACCCAGGCCGCGAGCTCCTACAATGAGCAGTTCTTC. It codes for CASSTQAASSYNEQFF.